The 14 T cell receptor beta chains given below trace back to one sample, sequenced in a study of blood T cell repertoires in COVID-19 (dated by TCRdb to about 2020). The library was prepared using the immunoSEQ multiplex PCR assay. TCRdb obtained this table from immuneACCESS and retained in-frame rearrangements with V and J assigned. These tables miss some clones; where compared with another copy, unresolved V genes account for less than half of the shortfall, and the remainder is unexplained. This sample holds roughly 330,000 clones; about 91% were observed only once. Clones ranked in the top ten supply around 10% of the sample. The sample consisted of peripheral blood. The receptors here all came from a man aged 25-45 years with COVID-19, enrolled during active disease.

The J gene is TRBJ2-2, the V gene TRBV3-1 (or the pseudogene TRBV3-2); 7 bases line up with TRBD1. Unmatched junction bases numbered 4, after V lost 2 bases and J lost 1 base. CDR1 LGHDT and CDR2 YNNKEL come from the germline V gene (reference sequence). The CDR3 runs 16 residues. CDR3 region: CASSQTGAQNTGELFF. For the CDR3, the DNA is TGTGCCAGCAGCCAAACAGGGGCCCAGAACACCGGGGAGCTGTTTTTT.

This clone is a singleton in its sample. The CDR3, as DNA: TGCGCCAGCAGCCAAGATGTTCGTCCAGTGGCTGGAAACACCATATATTTT. Encoded protein: CASSQDVRPVAGNTIYF. The chain employs TRBV4-3 and TRBJ1-3; unclear D gene. The germline V and J ends were trimmed by 0 bases and 2 bases, with 14 bases remaining between them. The germline CDR1 and CDR2 sequences are LGHNA and YSLEER. The CDR3 sequence is 17 residues long.

The rearrangement links TRBV21-1 to TRBJ2-7; no DNA check was done on the table's D call, TRBD2. TRBV21-1 is an annotated pseudogene. This CDR3 is 17 amino acids long. CDR3 bases: TGTGCCAGCACCTTAAGGGGAGCGGGAGGGGAAAGAAACGAGCAGTACTTC. It is translated as CASTLRGAGGERNEQYF.

This chain links TRBV12-5 with TRBJ2-1, with 8 bases lining up with TRBD1. CDR3 length: 14 amino acids. Germline CDR1 LGHNT, CDR2 FRNRAP. The V gene end was trimmed by 1 base and the J gene end by 10 bases; junction bases not matched to a gene: 6. The CDR3 reads CASGLGYRGDEQFF. DNA for the CDR3: TGTGCTAGTGGTTTGGGCTACAGGGGGGACGAGCAGTTCTTC.

The chain links TRBV18 to TRBJ2-4; 8 bases agree with TRBD1. CDR3 length equals 13 residues. Unmatched junction bases numbered 4, after V lost 3 bases and J lost 9 bases. Germline values: CDR1 KGHSH, CDR2 LQKENI. The CDR3 DNA sequence: TGTGCCAGCTCACCGGACAGGGAAAGCATTCAGTACTTC. It codes for CASSPDRESIQYF.

The gene calls are TRBV7-2 and TRBJ2-3, with 7 bases identical to TRBD1. In germline, CDR1 is SGHTA, CDR2 FQGNSA. The J segment lost 0 bases and the V segment lost 5 bases, leaving 5 bases of the junction unmatched. The CDR3 consists of 15 residues. The CDR3 loop reads CASSLDRTSTDTQYF. The CDR3 DNA reads TGTGCCAGCAGCCTGGACAGGACTAGCACAGATACGCAGTATTTT.

The V gene is TRBV4-1, the J gene TRBJ1-2; D perhaps matches TRBD1 (5 bases). Germline-derived CDR1 and CDR2 are MGHRA and YSYEKL. The CDR3 length is 15 residues. Trimming stripped 3 bases from V and 3 bases from J, with 14 bases between. CDR3 in DNA: TGCGCCAGCAGCCACTTGGGGGGAAATCACTATGGCTACACCTTC. Translated, it gives CASSHLGGNHYGYTF.

This chain joins TRBV5-1 and TRBJ2-7, with 8 bases aligning to TRBD1. V lost 5 bases, J lost 1 base, and 11 bases stayed unmatched. CDR1 is SGHRS, CDR2 YFSETQ, per germline. There are 16 residues in the CDR3. This CDR3 reads CASSLTSGGTSYEQYF. The DNA of the CDR3 is TGCGCCAGCAGTCTAACTTCAGGGGGCACGTCCTACGAGCAGTACTTC.

The V call is TRBV27, the J call TRBJ2-7; tentative D call: TRBD2 (6 bases). V gave up 3 bases and J gave up 0 bases, with 12 bases separating them. The CDR3 length is 15 residues. CDR1 is MNHEY, CDR2 SMNVEV, per germline (reference sequence). The chain's CDR3 is CASSFSAGFSYEQYF. The CDR3 DNA reads TGTGCCAGCAGTTTTTCGGCGGGGTTCTCCTACGAGCAGTACTTC.

This clone was found many times. The V gene is TRBV3-1 (or the pseudogene TRBV3-2), the J gene TRBJ1-2; 7 bases line up with TRBD1. V was pared by 1 base and J by 4 bases, with 6 bases of the junction left unmatched. Germline V CDR1 and CDR2: LGHDT, YNNKEL (reference sequence). This CDR3 comprises 15 residues. In DNA form, the CDR3 reads TGTGCCAGCAGCCAAGGTGCGGGACAGTTCTATGGCTACACCTTC. Translated, it gives CASSQGAGQFYGYTF.

The chain employs TRBV18 and TRBJ2-1, with 9 bases that match TRBD2. Losses at the gene ends were 6 bases for V and 6 bases for J; bases not matched to a gene: 12. This CDR3 is built from 16 residues. CDR1 KGHSH and CDR2 LQKENI come from the germline V gene. The DNA for the CDR3 is TGTGCCAGCTCGAAATTAGCGGGAGAAGCCGTCAATGAGCAGTTCTTC. Its protein is CASSKLAGEAVNEQFF. The full variable domain, completed using reference TRBV18 and TRBJ2-1, is NAGVMQNPRHLVRRRGQEARLRCSPMKGHSHVYWYRQLPEEGLKFMVYLQKENIIDESGMPKERFSAEFPKEGPSILRIQQVVRGDSAAYFCASSKLAGEAVNEQFFGPGTRLTVL.

For this clone: This specimen includes other DNA sequences encoding the same CDR3. This rearrangement joins TRBV18 to TRBJ1-3, with TRBD1 matching over 7 bases. V was clipped by 3 bases and J by 3 bases; unmatched bases: 5. The germline V gene encodes CDR1 KGHSH and CDR2 LQKENI. CDR3 size: 15 residues. The DNA of the CDR3 is TGTGCCAGCTCACCGCCAGGGGGAAGTGGAAACACCATATATTTT. Amino acid sequence: CASSPPGGSGNTIYF.

The CDR3 bases are TGTGCCAGCAGTGAGAGTGGTCAGAACACCGGGGAGCTGTTTTTT. It translates to CASSESGQNTGELFF. J is TRBJ2-2 and V is TRBV2; D call uncertain. The CDR3 is 15 residues long. Germline CDR1 and CDR2: SNHLY and FYNNEI. The V gene lost 3 bases and the J gene lost 1 base, with 9 bases spanning the gap.

This chain joins TRBV15 and TRBJ1-1; 8 nucleotides agree with TRBD1. Germline assignment: CDR1 LNHNV and CDR2 YYDKDF (reference sequence). Trimming cost V 3 bases and J 1 base; bases outside gene matches: 4. This CDR3 region has 15 residues. Here the CDR3 reads CATSRLQGGNTEAFF. The CDR3 DNA reads as TGTGCCACCAGCAGGTTACAGGGGGGGAACACTGAAGCTTTCTTT.